This is a list of T cell receptor beta chains from one sample in a study of blood T cell repertoires in COVID-19. Method: immunoSEQ multiplex PCR; TCRdb's copy keeps in-frame clones and lacks some. The table records 110,000 to 150,000 clones, 70% to 85% of them present only once. The sample consisted of PBMCs or T cells enriched from blood (not recorded which). These receptors were collected from a woman aged 18-35 years who had been exposed to COVID-19. Both conserved end residues are part of each CDR3. D genes are given only for firm matches. Some rows have no size entry. The others give once, few or many, or a class for an expanded clone.

V gene	D gene	J gene	clone size	CDR3 DNA	CDR3 protein
TRBV2	.	TRBJ1-2	.	TGTGCCGGGTTGCCCAACGGGGTGAGGCATGGCTACACCTTC	CAGLPNGVRHGYTF
TRBV5-6	.	TRBJ1-2	few	TGTGCCAGCAGCTTGTTGCGGGACTATGGCTACACCTTC	CASSLLRDYGYTF
TRBV19	TRBD2	TRBJ2-1	once	TGTGCCAGTAGTATTATTAGCGGGAGGGCCCTCTACAATGAGCAGTTCTTC	CASSIISGRALYNEQFF
TRBV6-5	TRBD2	TRBJ2-3	.	TGTGCCAGCAGTTACTCGACTACTAGCGGCACAGATACGCAGTATTTT	CASSYSTTSGTDTQYF
TRBV4-2	.	TRBJ1-5	.	TGTGCCAGCAGCCAAGAAAGAGGGATTAATCAGCCCCAGCATTTT	CASSQERGINQPQHF
TRBV19	TRBD2	TRBJ2-1	.	TGTGCCAGTAGTATAGACACTAGCGGGCTGTACAATGAGCAGTTCTTC	CASSIDTSGLYNEQFF
TRBV6-2/TRBV6-3	.	TRBJ1-2	.	TGTGCCAGCAGTTTTACGAGCGGACAGTTAAACTATGGCTACACCTTC	CASSFTSGQLNYGYTF
TRBV7-8	TRBD1	TRBJ1-6	.	TGTGCCAGCAGCTTAGCCGACTGGGGACAGTCTAATTCACCCCTCCACTTT	CASSLADWGQSNSPLHF
TRBV18	TRBD1	TRBJ1-5	.	TGTGCCAGCTCACCGATTACAGGGGACGGTCAGCCCCAGCATTTT	CASSPITGDGQPQHF
TRBV4-3	TRBD1	TRBJ1-6	.	TGCGCCAGCAGCCAAGACTCGGACAGGTTTTCTTCACCCCTCCACTTT	CASSQDSDRFSSPLHF
TRBV5-1	.	TRBJ2-5	.	TGCGCCAGCAGCTTGGACGCGGAGGAGACCCAGTACTTC	CASSLDAEETQYF
TRBV4-1	.	TRBJ1-4	.	TGCGCCAGCAGCCAACGAACAGGGAATGAAAAACTGTTTTTT	CASSQRTGNEKLFF
TRBV12-3/TRBV12-4	.	TRBJ1-1	.	TGTGCCAGCAGTTTGGCAGGTACTGAAGCTTTCTTT	CASSLAGTEAFF
TRBV14	.	TRBJ2-7	.	TGTGCCAGCAGCCAAGTAAATCTCTACGAGCAGTACTTC	CASSQVNLYEQYF
TRBV24-1	TRBD2	TRBJ2-1	.	TGTGCCACCAGTGGGGGACTAGTTGGGTCGGATGAGCAGTTCTTC	CATSGGLVGSDEQFF
TRBV28	.	TRBJ1-4	few	TGTGCCAGCAGTTTAACCGGTGAAAAACTGTTTTTT	CASSLTGEKLFF
TRBV11-2	TRBD2	TRBJ2-3	.	TGTGCTACCCAGGGGACTAGGGCTCCTGATACGCAGTATTTT	CATQGTRAPDTQYF
TRBV2	TRBD2	TRBJ2-5	.	TGTGCCAGCCAACTAGCGACATGGGTGACCCAGTACTTC	CASQLATWVTQYF
TRBV2	.	TRBJ1-2	.	TGTGCCAGCAGTGAAGCACGACAGTTTTTCTATGGCTACACCTTC	CASSEARQFFYGYTF
TRBV7-9	TRBD2	TRBJ2-1	.	TGTGCCAGCATCAAGGGACTAGCGGAGACCCATGAGCAGTTCTTC	CASIKGLAETHEQFF
TRBV15	.	TRBJ1-1	.	TGTGCCACCAGCAGAGATTTGGACAGAAGTGCTGAAGCTTTCTTT	CATSRDLDRSAEAFF
TRBV6-5	.	TRBJ2-1	.	TGTGCCAGCAGTTACTCCAGGGGCCTCTACAATGAGCAGTTCTTC	CASSYSRGLYNEQFF
TRBV28	TRBD2	TRBJ2-3	.	TGTGCCAGCAGCCCTGGGACTAGCTTGTCCACAGATACGCAGTATTTT	CASSPGTSLSTDTQYF
TRBV19	.	TRBJ2-3	.	TGTGCCAGTAGTACCAGACTTGCAGATACGCAGTATTTT	CASSTRLADTQYF
TRBV5-5	.	TRBJ2-5	.	TGTGCCAGCAGCGGCTCCGGGACTTCGTACCAAGAGACCCAGTACTTC	CASSGSGTSYQETQYF
TRBV7-9	.	TRBJ2-1	.	TGTGCCAGCAGCTTAGTGGCAGAGGAGGGTGAGCAGTTCTTC	CASSLVAEEGEQFF
TRBV19	.	TRBJ2-5	.	TGTGCCAGTAGCCAAAATACGATCGGGGAGACCCAGTACTTC	CASSQNTIGETQYF
TRBV19	.	TRBJ1-6	once	TGTGCCACCACAGGGTCGTATAATTCACCCCTCCACTTT	CATTGSYNSPLHF
TRBV6-5	.	TRBJ1-2	few	TGTGCCAGCAGTTACAGTAGGGGATGGGGCTACACCTTC	CASSYSRGWGYTF
TRBV4-3	TRBD1	TRBJ2-2	.	TGCGCCAGCAGCCAAGATATAGGACAGGGGAACACCGGGGAGCTGTTTTTT	CASSQDIGQGNTGELFF
TRBV6-5	TRBD1	TRBJ1-5	.	TGTGCCAGCAACGAGGAGACAGGGGGCAATCAGCCCCAGCATTTT	CASNEETGGNQPQHF
TRBV7-8	.	TRBJ2-7	.	TGTGCCAGCAGCTTAGTTGGCCGGGAAACCTACGAGCAGTACTTC	CASSLVGRETYEQYF
TRBV7-8	TRBD1	TRBJ1-6	few	TGTGCCAGCAGCTTAGAACAGGGGGCGAAACCCCTCCACTTT	CASSLEQGAKPLHF
TRBV28	TRBD2	TRBJ2-7	.	TGTGCCAGCAGTGTAAGACTAGCGGGACCTAAGGACGAGCAGTACTTC	CASSVRLAGPKDEQYF
TRBV7-9	.	TRBJ1-1	.	TGTGCCAGCAGCGGGGAGCCCCTGAACACTGAAGCTTTCTTT	CASSGEPLNTEAFF
TRBV11-2	.	TRBJ2-1	.	TGTGCCAGCAGCTTGGGGGTTGGGGGGACCCACAATGAGCAGTTCTTC	CASSLGVGGTHNEQFF
TRBV18	.	TRBJ2-7	.	TGTGCCAGCTCATCACGGGAGTTCGGCGAGCAGTACTTC	CASSSREFGEQYF
TRBV15	.	TRBJ2-5	.	TGTGCCACCTTACAACGCGCAGGGGGGAGGCAAGAGACCCAGTACTTC	CATLQRAGGRQETQYF
TRBV4-2	TRBD1	TRBJ1-3	once	TGTGCCAGCAGCAAGACAGGGGCCAGCTCTGGAAACACCATATATTTT	CASSKTGASSGNTIYF